The 22 T cell receptor beta chains below all came from one sample that was sequenced in a study of blood T cell repertoires in COVID-19. The data were produced by immunoSEQ multiplex PCR, yet TCRdb's version contains in-frame clones alone and is incomplete. The data contain roughly 300,000 clones, 81% of them seen just once; the ten biggest clones take up about 2.9%. The sample was peripheral blood. All receptors come from a woman in her fifties or sixties with active or convalescent COVID-19.

This chain uses TRBV9 with TRBJ1-2; 9 bases fit TRBD1. After removal of 4 bases from V and 4 bases from J, the junction contained 8 bases not matched to a gene. CDR3 size: 15 residues. Germline-derived CDR1 and CDR2 are SGDLS and YYNGEE. The CDR3 DNA follows: TGTGCCAGCAGCACCTTACAGGGGGCGGGCTATGGCTACACCTTC. The encoded protein is CASSTLQGAGYGYTF.

The V call is TRBV15, the J call TRBJ2-7; 7 bases agree with TRBD1. Germline V gene lookup returns CDR1 LNHNV and CDR2 YYDKDF (reference sequence). Losses at the gene ends were 0 bases for V and 6 bases for J; bases not matched to a gene: 11. The CDR3 has 16 amino acids. CDR3 bases: TGTGCCACCAGCAGAGATCTGGGACAGTTGGCATTCGAGCAGTACTTC. It yields the protein CATSRDLGQLAFEQYF.

DNA of the CDR3: TGTGCCAGCAGTCGGGGGGTCTCCAATGAGCAGTTCTTC. It specifies CASSRGVSNEQFF. This chain joins TRBV14 and TRBJ2-1; 7 bases match TRBD2. Germline lookup yields CDR1 SGHDN and CDR2 FVKESK. The CDR3 consists of 13 residues. V shed 6 bases and J 6 bases; nucleotides not matched to a gene: 5.

A word on this clone: Within the sample, other DNA sequences also encode this same CDR3. The chain combines TRBV27 with TRBJ2-1; D gene ambiguous. Looked up from germline, CDR1 is MNHEY and CDR2 is SMNVEV (reference sequence). The V end lost 3 bases, the J end lost 7 bases, and 7 bases lay between the germline ends. The CDR3 spans 12 residues. The CDR3 reads CASSFPGNEQFF. The CDR3 region has the DNA TGTGCCAGCAGTTTCCCAGGAAATGAGCAGTTCTTC.

The rearrangement joins TRBV5-1 to TRBJ1-2, with 8 bases matching TRBD1. Trimming removed 6 bases from V and 5 bases from J; junction bases left unmatched: 9. The V gene's germline CDR1 is SGHRS and CDR2 YFSETQ. The CDR3 spans 14 residues. CDR3 nucleotides: TGCGCCAGCACCGCCGGGACAGGCCCTTATGGCTACACCTTC. Amino acids: CASTAGTGPYGYTF.

This chain uses TRBV12-3 or TRBV12-4 with TRBJ2-5, with D perhaps matching TRBD2 (7 bases). V lost 5 bases and J 4 bases, leaving 11 bases between the germline ends. This CDR3 region has 13 residues. This CDR3 reads CASSRGRGETQYF. CDR3 in DNA: TGTGCCAGCAGTAGGGGGAGGGGAGAGACCCAGTACTTC.

The V and J genes are TRBV6-5 and TRBJ1-2; D uncertain. The CDR3 is made up of 12 amino acids. The V and J ends lost 7 bases and 8 bases respectively, with 14 bases between them. In germline, CDR1 is MNHEY, CDR2 SVGAGI. DNA for the CDR3: TGTGCCAGCATGGCGGTCCCCTCGGGCTACACCTTC. Amino acids: CASMAVPSGYTF.

This rearrangement joins TRBV15 to TRBJ1-2; D is possibly TRBD1 (6 bases). The germline CDR1 and CDR2 sequences are LNHNV and YYDKDF (reference sequence). The CDR3 extends over 15 amino acids. The germline V and J ends were trimmed by 0 bases and 4 bases, with 12 bases remaining between them. Here the CDR3 reads CATSRERTAAYGYTF. CDR3 in DNA: TGTGCCACCAGCAGAGAGAGGACAGCCGCCTATGGCTACACCTTC. The complete variable domain, with remaining parts taken from reference TRBV15 and TRBJ1-2, reads DAMVIQNPRYQVTQFGKPVTLSCSQTLNHNVMYWYQQKSSQAPKLLFHYYDKDFNNEADTPDNFQSRRPNTSFCFLDIRSPGLGDTAMYLCATSRERTAAYGYTFGSGTRLTVV.

This chain links TRBV6-2 or TRBV6-3 with TRBJ2-7, with D possibly TRBD1 on 6 matching bases. V was shortened by 5 bases and J by 5 bases, with 19 bases between the two germline ends. Germline loops: CDR1 MNHEY, CDR2 SVGEGT. The CDR3 runs to 15 residues. The DNA for the CDR3 is TGTGCCAGCAGTCGGACGACAGGTCCCCGGCACGAGCAGTACTTC. It is translated as CASSRTTGPRHEQYF.

The chain links TRBV3-1 (or the pseudogene TRBV3-2) to TRBJ2-2; TRBD2 matches at 9 bases. The V and J ends lost 4 bases and 1 base, in that order; junction bases with no gene match: 7. Germline V CDR1 and CDR2: LGHDT, YNNKEL (reference sequence). CDR3 length: 17 amino acids. The CDR3 DNA sequence: TGTGCCAGCAGCCGTGGAGCTAGCGGGGTGAACACCGGGGAGCTGTTTTTT. It yields the protein CASSRGASGVNTGELFF.

This clone was detected once. This chain connects TRBV15 to TRBJ2-5, with D tentatively TRBD1 (6 bases). Germline V gives CDR1 LNHNV, CDR2 YYDKDF (reference sequence). V was shortened by 0 bases and J by 4 bases, with 9 bases between the two germline ends. The CDR3 consists of 14 residues. CDR3 in DNA: TGTGCCACCAGCAGAGAACAAGGGGGAGAGACCCAGTACTTC. It translates to CATSREQGGETQYF. The full variable domain, with the rest looked up from reference TRBV15 and TRBJ2-5, is DAMVIQNPRYQVTQFGKPVTLSCSQTLNHNVMYWYQQKSSQAPKLLFHYYDKDFNNEADTPDNFQSRRPNTSFCFLDIRSPGLGDTAMYLCATSREQGGETQYFGPGTRLLVL.

The chain links TRBV7-9 to TRBJ1-1; D gene unclear. The CDR3 covers 13 residues. The V gene's germline CDR1 is SEHNR and CDR2 FQNEAQ (reference sequence). V lost 5 bases and J 1 base, leaving 8 bases between the germline ends. The DNA for the CDR3 is TGTGCCAGCAGCCGAGGGAAGAACACTGAAGCTTTCTTT. It is translated as CASSRGKNTEAFF.

This sequence joins TRBV7-9 and TRBJ1-3; unclear D gene. The CDR3 length is 12 residues. Germline CDR1 is SEHNR and CDR2 is FQNEAQ (reference sequence). Trimming took 5 bases from V and 4 from J, leaving 6 bases between them. CDR3 DNA sequence: TGTGCCAGCAGCCCTCTGGGAAACACCATATATTTT. Translating it yields CASSPLGNTIYF.

The chain carries TRBV19 and TRBJ2-1; 13 nucleotides align to TRBD2. The trim removed 7 bases at V and 7 bases at J, leaving 7 bases unmatched. This CDR3 is 15 amino acids long. Germline values: CDR1 LNHDA, CDR2 SQIVND (reference sequence). The CDR3 region has the DNA TGTGCCAGTACCCTGACTAGCGGGGGGATGAATGAGCAGTTCTTC. This sequence encodes CASTLTSGGMNEQFF.

The V gene is TRBV19, the J gene TRBJ1-5; TRBD1 agrees at 9 bases. The trim removed 5 bases at V and 7 bases at J, leaving 9 bases unmatched. The germline CDR1 and CDR2 sequences are LNHDA and SQIVND (reference sequence). This CDR3 region has 15 residues. For the CDR3, the DNA is TGTGCCAGTAGTGCCAACACAGGGGGCTGGCAGCCCCAGCATTTT. It encodes CASSANTGGWQPQHF. Full variable domain (outside the CDR3, taken from reference TRBV19 and TRBJ1-5): DGGITQSPKYLFRKEGQNVTLSCEQNLNHDAMYWYRQDPGQGLRLIYYSQIVNDFQKGDIAEGYSVSREKKESFPLTVTSAQKNPTAFYLCASSANTGGWQPQHFGDGTRLSIL.

The chain combines TRBV20-1 with TRBJ2-1, with D perhaps matching TRBD2 (6 bases). Trimming left V 0 bases short and J 13 bases short, with 10 bases between. Per germline, CDR1 DFQATT and CDR2 SNEGSKA (reference sequence). This CDR3 has 11 residues. The CDR3 DNA follows: TGCAGTGCTAGAGATGGGCGGGGTCAGTTCTTC. Protein sequence: CSARDGRGQFF.

The V and J genes are TRBV20-1 and TRBJ1-1; D gene ambiguous. The CDR3 is 12 amino acids. CDR1 is DFQATT and CDR2 is SNEGSKA in the germline V gene (reference sequence). Trimming pared 3 bases from V and 3 bases from J, leaving 8 bases between. The CDR3 reads CSASLRYTEAFF. Here the CDR3 DNA reads TGCAGTGCTAGTCTCCGGTACACTGAAGCTTTCTTT.

The chain uses TRBV19 and TRBJ2-1, with a tentative D call TRBD1 (5 bases). The germline V and J ends were trimmed by 0 bases and 2 bases, with 11 bases remaining between them. The CDR3 length is 16 residues. Germline lookup yields CDR1 LNHDA and CDR2 SQIVND (reference sequence). The CDR3 region is CASSIDRPGTYNEQFF. The CDR3 DNA sequence: TGTGCCAGTAGTATAGATCGGCCAGGGACCTACAATGAGCAGTTCTTC.

The chain employs TRBV19 and TRBJ1-4; D unresolved. CDR3 length equals 13 residues. V gave up 6 bases and J gave up 4 bases, with 9 bases separating them. Germline CDR1 is LNHDA and CDR2 is SQIVND (reference sequence). The DNA for the CDR3 is TGTGCCAGTAGCAACGTCGGTAATGAAAAACTGTTTTTT. Its translation: CASSNVGNEKLFF.

The chain recombines TRBV5-1 with TRBJ2-7, with 7 bases lining up with TRBD2. This CDR3 region has 15 residues. V shed 4 bases and J 3 bases; nucleotides not matched to a gene: 10. Germline V lookup: CDR1 SGHRS, CDR2 YFSETQ. The CDR3 spells CASSPGTTHSYEQYF. The CDR3 DNA reads as TGCGCCAGCAGCCCGGGGACTACTCATAGCTACGAGCAGTACTTC.

The chain couples TRBV18 to TRBJ1-4; tentatively, D is TRBD1 (6 bases). The CDR3 extends over 13 amino acids. The germline V gene encodes CDR1 KGHSH and CDR2 LQKENI. V lost 6 bases and J lost 8, with 13 bases in between. CDR3 residues: CASSLDSEEKLFF. The DNA of the CDR3 is TGTGCCAGCTCCCTGGACAGCGAGGAAAAACTGTTTTTT.

The chain is built from TRBV13 and TRBJ1-2; TRBD1 matches 7 bases. Germline CDR1 reads PRHDT; CDR2 reads FYEKMQ (reference sequence). The CDR3 spans 13 residues. The junction had 4 bases not matched to a gene; V was cut back by 6 bases and J by 3 bases. CDR3 sequence: CASSLTGDYGYTF. CDR3 coding DNA: TGTGCCAGCAGTCTTACAGGGGACTATGGCTACACCTTC.